Sequencing of this T cell receptor beta chain was carried out in a study of T cells in Graves' hyperthyroidism and ophthalmopathy. The CDR3 consists of 14 residues. J was trimmed by 2 bases and V by 3 bases; bases with no gene match: 4. From germline, CDR1 is MDHEN and CDR2 SYDVKM. TCR beta CDR3 sequences were amplified from RNA transcripts. TCR CDR3 underwent first-round RT-PCR with the HTBI primer set. One entry per CDR3 protein results from TCRdb running MiXCR on the multiplex PCR reads. Seen here are some 650,000 distinct CDR3 sequences, roughly a sixth observed once, and the top ten hold roughly 3%. This clonotype showed up many times.

The clonotype comes from a woman aged 40-49 years with Graves' ophthalmopathy. The chain is built from TRBV28 and TRBJ2-7, with 7 bases aligning to TRBD2. Sequenced sample: blood. The CDR3 sequence is CASSLGRVAYEQYF. CDR3 nucleotides: TGTGCCAGCAGTTTGGGGAGGGTAGCCTACGAGCAGTACTTC.